This T cell receptor beta chain originates from a study of shared clonotypes between healthy human individuals. Study-wide context: CD4 naive cells filled three plates per donor, CD4 memory three, CD8 naive two and CD8 memory one.

In the original processing: ImmunoSEQ output lacked quality scores and full-length reads, limiting matched filtering. Some clones are missing from TCRdb's copy, which holds only in-frame ones; the method was immunoSEQ multiplex PCR. V and J calls and clone size are those listed in that table; D and trimming were worked out from the DNA. The table lists about 680,000 clones, 92% of them singletons. The table lists this clone with a few counts. This CDR3 spans 13 amino acids. V was trimmed by 3 bases and J by 2 bases, leaving 7 bases between them. The germline V gene has CDR1 MNHEY and CDR2 SMNVEV (reference sequence). As defined, naive CD8 cells were CD45RO-negative and positively selected for CCR7, with terminally differentiated effector memory CD45RA+ cells excluded. Participating donors were healthy, HIV-negative adults free of recent acute infections or vaccinations.

This receptor was obtained from a man aged 30 to 39 in good health. Sequenced material: naive CD8+ T cells sorted from blood. The chain recombines TRBV27 with TRBJ2-5; unclear D gene. The CDR3 DNA follows: TGTGCCAGCAGTTTCGGCATACAAGAGACCCAGTACTTC. Translation gives CASSFGIQETQYF.